This T cell receptor (beta chain) was found in a study of PD-1 blockade in classical Hodgkin lymphoma. Time point of the sample: cycle 4 day 1 (C4D1), after 6 weeks of nivolumab. Relapse was seen in all patients after autologous stem cell transplantation, and brentuximab vedotin exposure was variable. Assay used: immunoSEQ multiplex PCR; TCRdb lists only in-frame clones, some missing. This table holds tens of thousands of clones, roughly 82% found once. The CDR3 covers 14 residues. CDR1 and CDR2 from the germline V gene are MNHEY and SVGAGI. J was trimmed by 7 bases and V by 6 bases; bases with no gene match: 6. Sample share makes this clone medium-sized. Its antigen is as yet unknown. Regarding the study as a whole: Exclusion removed patients who began nivolumab under 1 year after ASCT.

The sequenced sample was peripheral blood mononuclear cells (PBMCs), obtained before the fourth cycle of nivolumab. The chain employs TRBV6-5 and TRBJ1-6; 7 bases line up with TRBD1. The TCR comes from a human donor with classical Hodgkin lymphoma. CDR3 amino acids: CASRSQGGNSPLHF. The CDR3, as DNA: TGTGCCAGCAGATCTCAGGGGGGGAATTCACCCCTCCACTTT.